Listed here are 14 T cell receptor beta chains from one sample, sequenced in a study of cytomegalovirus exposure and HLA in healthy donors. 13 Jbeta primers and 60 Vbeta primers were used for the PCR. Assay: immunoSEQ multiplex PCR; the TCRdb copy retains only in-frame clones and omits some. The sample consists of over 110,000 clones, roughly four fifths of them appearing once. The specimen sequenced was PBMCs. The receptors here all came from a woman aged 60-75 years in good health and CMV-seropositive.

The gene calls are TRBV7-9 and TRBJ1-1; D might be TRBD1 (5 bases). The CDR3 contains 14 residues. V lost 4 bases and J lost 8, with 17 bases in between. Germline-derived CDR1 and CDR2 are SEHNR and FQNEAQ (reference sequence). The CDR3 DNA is TGTGCCAGCAGCTCCCACGCAGGGCTCGCCGAAGCTTTCTTT. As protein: CASSSHAGLAEAFF.

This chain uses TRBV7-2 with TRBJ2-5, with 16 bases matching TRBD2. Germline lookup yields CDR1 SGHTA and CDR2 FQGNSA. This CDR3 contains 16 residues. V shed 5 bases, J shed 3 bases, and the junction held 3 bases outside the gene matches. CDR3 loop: CASSQGTSGREETQYF. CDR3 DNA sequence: TGTGCCAGCAGCCAGGGGACTAGCGGGAGGGAAGAGACCCAGTACTTC.

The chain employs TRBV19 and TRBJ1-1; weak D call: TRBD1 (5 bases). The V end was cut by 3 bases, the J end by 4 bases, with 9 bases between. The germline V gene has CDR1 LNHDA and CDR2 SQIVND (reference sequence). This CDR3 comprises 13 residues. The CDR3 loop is CASSIVRATEAFF. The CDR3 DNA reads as TGTGCCAGTAGTATCGTCAGGGCCACTGAAGCTTTCTTT.

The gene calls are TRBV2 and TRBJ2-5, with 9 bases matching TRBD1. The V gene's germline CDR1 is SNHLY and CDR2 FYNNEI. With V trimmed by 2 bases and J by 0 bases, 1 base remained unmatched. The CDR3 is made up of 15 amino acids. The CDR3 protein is CASSERTGDQETQYF. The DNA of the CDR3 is TGTGCCAGCAGTGAAAGGACAGGGGACCAAGAGACCCAGTACTTC.

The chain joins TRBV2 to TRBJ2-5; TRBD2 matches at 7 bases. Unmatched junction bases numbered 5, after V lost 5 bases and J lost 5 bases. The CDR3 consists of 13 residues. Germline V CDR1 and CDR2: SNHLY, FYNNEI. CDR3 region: CASSQTSRETQYF. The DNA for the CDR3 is TGTGCCAGCAGTCAGACTAGCAGGGAGACCCAGTACTTC. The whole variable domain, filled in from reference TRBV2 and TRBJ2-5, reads EPEVTQTPSHQVTQMGQEVILRCVPISNHLYFYWYRQILGQKVEFLVSFYNNEISEKSEIFDDQFSVERPDGSNFTLKIRSTKLEDSAMYFCASSQTSRETQYFGPGTRLLVL.

The CDR3 nucleotides read TGCAGCGTTGGAGGGATAGGCAATCAGCCCCAGCATTTT. Protein product: CSVGGIGNQPQHF. V and J are TRBV29-1 and TRBJ1-5, with D uncertain. Germline values: CDR1 SQVTM, CDR2 ANQGSEA. V lost 4 bases and J 2 bases, leaving 9 bases between the germline ends. The CDR3 spans 13 residues.

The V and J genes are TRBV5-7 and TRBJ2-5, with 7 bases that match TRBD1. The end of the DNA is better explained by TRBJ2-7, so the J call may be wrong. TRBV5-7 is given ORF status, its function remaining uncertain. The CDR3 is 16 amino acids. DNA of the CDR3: TGTGCCAGCAGCTTCACCCTCGACAGGGAAGGGGACGAGCAGTACTTC. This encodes CASSFTLDREGDEQYF.

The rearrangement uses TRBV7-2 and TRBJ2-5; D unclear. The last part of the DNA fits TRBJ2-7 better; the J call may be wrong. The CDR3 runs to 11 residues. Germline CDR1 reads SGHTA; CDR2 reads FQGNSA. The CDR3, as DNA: TGTGCCAGCACCCAGGCGTACGAGCAGTACTTC. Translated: CASTQAYEQYF.

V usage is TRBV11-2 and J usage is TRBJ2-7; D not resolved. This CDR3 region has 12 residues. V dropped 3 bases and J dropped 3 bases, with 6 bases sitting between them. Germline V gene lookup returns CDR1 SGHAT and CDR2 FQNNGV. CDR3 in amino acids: CASSFPLYEQYF. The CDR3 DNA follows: TGTGCCAGCAGCTTCCCCCTCTACGAGCAGTACTTC.

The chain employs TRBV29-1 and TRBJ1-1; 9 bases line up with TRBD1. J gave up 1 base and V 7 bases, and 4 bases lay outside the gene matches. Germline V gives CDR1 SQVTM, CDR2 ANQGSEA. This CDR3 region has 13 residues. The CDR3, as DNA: TGCAGCGCCGGACAGGGGAGGAACACTGAAGCTTTCTTT. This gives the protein CSAGQGRNTEAFF.

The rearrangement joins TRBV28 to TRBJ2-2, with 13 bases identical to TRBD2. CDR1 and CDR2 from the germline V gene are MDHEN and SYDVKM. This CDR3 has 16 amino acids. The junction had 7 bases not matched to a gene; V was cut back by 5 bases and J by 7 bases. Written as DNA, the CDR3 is TGTGCCAGCAGTGGGACTAGCGGGAAAGGAGTCGGGGAGCTGTTTTTT. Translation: CASSGTSGKGVGELFF.

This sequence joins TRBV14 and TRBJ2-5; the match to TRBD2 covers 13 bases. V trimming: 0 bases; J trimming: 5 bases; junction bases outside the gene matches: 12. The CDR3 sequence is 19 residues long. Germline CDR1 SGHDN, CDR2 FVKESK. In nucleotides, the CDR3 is TGTGCCAGCAGCCAAGATCTAGGACTAGCGGGAGATCGTTGGGAGACCCAGTACTTC. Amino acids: CASSQDLGLAGDRWETQYF.

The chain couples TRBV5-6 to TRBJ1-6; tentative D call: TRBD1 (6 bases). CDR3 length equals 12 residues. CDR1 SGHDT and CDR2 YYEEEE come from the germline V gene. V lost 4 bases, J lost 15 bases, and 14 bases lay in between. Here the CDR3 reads CASSRGTGFLHF. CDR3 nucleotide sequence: TGTGCCAGCAGCCGGGGAACAGGGTTCCTCCACTTT.

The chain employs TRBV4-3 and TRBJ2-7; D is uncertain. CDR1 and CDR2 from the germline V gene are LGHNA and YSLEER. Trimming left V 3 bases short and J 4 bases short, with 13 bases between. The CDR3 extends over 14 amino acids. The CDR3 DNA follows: TGCGCCAGCAGCCAGGGCCCCGATAATTACGAGCAGTACTTC. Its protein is CASSQGPDNYEQYF.